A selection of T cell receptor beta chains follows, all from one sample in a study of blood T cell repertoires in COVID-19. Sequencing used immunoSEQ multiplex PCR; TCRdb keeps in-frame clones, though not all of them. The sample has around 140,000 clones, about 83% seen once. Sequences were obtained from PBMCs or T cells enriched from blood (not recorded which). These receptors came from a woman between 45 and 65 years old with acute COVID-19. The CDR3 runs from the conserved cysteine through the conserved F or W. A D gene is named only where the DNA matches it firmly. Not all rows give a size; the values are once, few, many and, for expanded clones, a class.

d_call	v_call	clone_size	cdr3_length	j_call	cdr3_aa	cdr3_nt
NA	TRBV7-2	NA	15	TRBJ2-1	CASSLAGGRPYEQFF	TGTGCCAGCAGCTTAGCAGGAGGGCGCCCATATGAGCAGTTCTTC
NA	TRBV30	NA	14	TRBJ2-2	CAWTRGTNTGELFF	TGTGCCTGGACTAGGGGAACGAACACCGGGGAGCTGTTTTTT
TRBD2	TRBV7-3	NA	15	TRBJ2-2	CASSSLAGNTGELFF	TGTGCCAGCAGCTCTTTAGCGGGGAACACCGGGGAGCTGTTTTTT
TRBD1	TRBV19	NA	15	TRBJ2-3	CASTQPGQGGYTQYF	TGTGCCAGTACACAACCGGGACAGGGAGGATATACGCAGTATTTT
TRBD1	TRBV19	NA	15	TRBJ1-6	CASSSVQGNNSPLHF	TGTGCCAGTAGTTCTGTACAGGGGAATAATTCACCCCTCCACTTT
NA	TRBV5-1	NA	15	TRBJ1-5	CASSSGGAVNQPQHF	TGCGCCAGCAGCTCTGGGGGCGCCGTCAATCAGCCCCAGCATTTT
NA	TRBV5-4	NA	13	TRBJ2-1	CASSIEPYNEQFF	TGTGCCAGCAGCATAGAACCCTACAATGAGCAGTTCTTC
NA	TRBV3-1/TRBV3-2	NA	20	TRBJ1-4	CASSQDRTLPHHSTNEKLFF	TGTGCCAGCAGCCAAGACCGGACACTACCTCATCATTCAACTAATGAAAAACTGTTTTTT
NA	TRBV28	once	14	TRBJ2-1	CATWPGRSYNEQFF	TGTGCCACCTGGCCAGGGCGCTCCTACAATGAGCAGTTCTTC
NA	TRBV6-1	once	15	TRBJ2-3	CASSEPAEPTDTQYF	TGTGCCAGCAGTGAACCAGCGGAACCCACAGATACGCAGTATTTT
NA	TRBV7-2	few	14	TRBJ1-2	CASSSGRQVYGYTF	TGTGCCAGCAGCTCGGGGCGACAGGTCTATGGCTACACCTTC
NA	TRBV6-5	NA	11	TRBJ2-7	CASSRDYEQYF	TGTGCCAGCAGTCGGGACTACGAGCAGTACTTC
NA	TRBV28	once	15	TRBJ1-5	CASSNSGGSNQPQHF	TGTGCCAGCAGTAACAGTGGTGGGAGCAATCAGCCCCAGCATTTT
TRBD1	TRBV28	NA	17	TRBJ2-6	CASSLVQGNSGANVLTF	TGTGCCAGCAGTTTGGTACAGGGGAACTCTGGGGCCAACGTCCTGACTTTC
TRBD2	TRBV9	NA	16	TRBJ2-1	CASSVSLAGGPDEQFF	TGTGCCAGCAGCGTAAGTCTAGCGGGAGGGCCGGATGAGCAGTTCTTC
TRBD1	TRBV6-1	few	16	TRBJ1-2	CASSEQPGQGSYGYTF	TGTGCCAGCAGTGAGCAGCCGGGACAGGGCTCCTATGGCTACACCTTC
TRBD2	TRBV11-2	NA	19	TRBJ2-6	CASSPNRAGGYSGANVLTF	TGTGCCAGCAGTCCAAATCGAGCGGGAGGCTACTCTGGGGCCAACGTCCTGACTTTC
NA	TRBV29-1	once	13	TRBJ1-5	CSVGGNSNQPQHF	TGCAGCGTTGGAGGGAATAGCAATCAGCCCCAGCATTTT
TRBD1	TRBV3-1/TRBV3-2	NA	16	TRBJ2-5	CASSQRQGGNQETQYF	TGTGCCAGCAGCCAGCGACAGGGGGGGAACCAAGAGACCCAGTACTTC
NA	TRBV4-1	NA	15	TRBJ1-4	CASSTNPQGNEKLFF	TGCGCCAGCAGCACTAACCCGCAGGGTAATGAAAAACTGTTTTTT
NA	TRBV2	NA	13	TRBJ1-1	CATKDGENTEAFF	TGTGCCACCAAAGACGGAGAGAACACTGAAGCTTTCTTT
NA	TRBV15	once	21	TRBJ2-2	CATSRDLRRFAGIPGGGELFF	TGTGCCACCAGCAGAGATCTTCGAAGGTTTGCAGGGATCCCCGGCGGCGGGGAGCTGTTTTTT
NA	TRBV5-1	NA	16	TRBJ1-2	CASSPGTFVANYGYTF	TGCGCCAGCAGCCCTGGGACATTCGTTGCGAACTATGGCTACACCTTC
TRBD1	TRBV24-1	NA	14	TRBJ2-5	CATSSGGLKETQYF	TGTGCCACCAGTTCAGGGGGCTTGAAGGAGACCCAGTACTTC
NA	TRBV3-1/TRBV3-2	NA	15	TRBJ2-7	CASSQAGTFSYEQYF	TGTGCCAGCAGCCAAGCAGGGACTTTTAGCTACGAGCAGTACTTC
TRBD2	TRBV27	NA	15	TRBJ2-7	CASRTMGLEPYEQYF	TGTGCCAGCAGGACGATGGGACTAGAACCTTACGAGCAGTACTTC
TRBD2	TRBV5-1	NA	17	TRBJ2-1	CASSGGLAGNYYNEQFF	TGCGCCAGCAGCGGGGGACTAGCGGGAAATTACTACAATGAGCAGTTCTTC
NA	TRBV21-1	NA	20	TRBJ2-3	CASSKGGRLAGEISTDTQYF	TGTGCCAGCAGCAAAGGAGGGAGACTAGCGGGAGAGATTAGCACAGATACGCAGTATTTT
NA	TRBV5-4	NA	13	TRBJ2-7	CASSNGRGYEQYF	TGTGCCAGCAGCAATGGACGGGGCTACGAGCAGTACTTC
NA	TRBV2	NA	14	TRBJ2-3	CASSSQGSQDTQYF	TGTGCCAGCAGTTCGCAGGGGTCTCAAGATACGCAGTATTTT
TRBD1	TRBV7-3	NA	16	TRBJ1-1	CASSRLGTARKTEAFF	TGTGCCAGCAGCCGACTCGGGACAGCGAGAAAGACTGAAGCTTTCTTT
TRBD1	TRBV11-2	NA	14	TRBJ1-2	CASSLGGTGRSYTF	TGTGCCAGCAGCTTAGGCGGGACAGGGCGTAGCTACACCTTC
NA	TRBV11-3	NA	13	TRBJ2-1	CASSLSEDNEQFF	TGTGCCAGCAGCTTGTCAGAGGACAATGAGCAGTTCTTC
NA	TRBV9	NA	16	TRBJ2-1	CASSPRVAGSYNEQFF	TGTGCCAGCAGCCCCCGGGTAGCCGGTTCCTACAATGAGCAGTTCTTC
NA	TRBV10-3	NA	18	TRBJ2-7	CAISEPGVTRTRPYEQYF	TGTGCCATCAGTGAGCCGGGGGTGACACGCACCAGGCCCTACGAGCAGTACTTC
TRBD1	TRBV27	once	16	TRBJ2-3	CASSISAGQGTDTQYF	TGTGCCAGCAGTATCTCCGCCGGACAGGGCACAGATACGCAGTATTTT
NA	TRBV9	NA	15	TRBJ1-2	CASSADGALNYGYTF	TGTGCCAGCAGCGCCGACGGAGCACTCAACTATGGCTACACCTTC
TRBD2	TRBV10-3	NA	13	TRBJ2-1	CAIRGLGVNEQFF	TGTGCCATCAGGGGACTAGGCGTTAATGAGCAGTTCTTC
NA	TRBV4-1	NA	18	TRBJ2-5	CASSQVGRERRGEETQYF	TGCGCCAGCAGCCAAGTTGGGCGGGAACGAAGGGGAGAAGAGACCCAGTACTTC
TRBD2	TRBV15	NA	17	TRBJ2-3	CATSRGTSGLLTDTQYF	TGTGCCACCAGCAGAGGGACTAGCGGGTTACTCACAGATACGCAGTATTTT
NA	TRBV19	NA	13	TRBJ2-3	CATRDRGPDTQYF	TGTGCCACTCGAGATCGGGGTCCAGATACGCAGTATTTT
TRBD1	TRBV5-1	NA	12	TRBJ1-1	CASSSGGPEAFF	TGCGCCAGCAGCTCAGGGGGGCCTGAAGCTTTCTTT
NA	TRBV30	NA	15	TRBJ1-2	CAWTPGGTANYGYTF	TGTGCCTGGACCCCCGGGGGGACGGCTAACTATGGCTACACCTTC
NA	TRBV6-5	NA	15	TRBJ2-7	CASRPAGGTPYEQYF	TGTGCCAGCAGACCGGCCGGGGGAACACCCTACGAGCAGTACTTC
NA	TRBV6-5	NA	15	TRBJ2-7	CASSRTVLLSYEQYF	TGTGCCAGCAGTCGGACAGTCTTACTCTCCTACGAGCAGTACTTC
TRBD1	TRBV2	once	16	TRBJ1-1	CASRGDRGIVNTEAFF	TGTGCCAGCAGAGGTGACAGGGGGATTGTGAACACTGAAGCTTTCTTT
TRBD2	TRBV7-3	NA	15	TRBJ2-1	CASSSGLAGYNEQFF	TGTGCCAGCAGCTCGGGACTAGCGGGATACAATGAGCAGTTCTTC
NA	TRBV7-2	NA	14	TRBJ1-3	CASSPFVNPDTIYF	TGTGCCAGCAGCCCTTTTGTCAACCCGGACACCATATATTTT
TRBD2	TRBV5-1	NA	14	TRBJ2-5	CASSLPTSAETQYF	TGCGCCAGCAGCTTGCCGACTAGCGCCGAGACCCAGTACTTC
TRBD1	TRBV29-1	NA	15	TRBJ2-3	CSGKTGQILTDTQYF	TGCAGCGGGAAAACGGGACAGATCCTCACAGATACGCAGTATTTT